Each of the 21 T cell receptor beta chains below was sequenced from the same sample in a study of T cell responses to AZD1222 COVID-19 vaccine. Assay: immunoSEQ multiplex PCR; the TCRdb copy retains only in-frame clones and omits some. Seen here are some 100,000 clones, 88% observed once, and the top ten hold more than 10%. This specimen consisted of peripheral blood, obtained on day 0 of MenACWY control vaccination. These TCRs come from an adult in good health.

The CDR3 loop reads CATLDEQFF. The CDR3 nucleotides are TGTGCCACGCTAGATGAGCAGTTCTTC. This chain uses TRBV27 with TRBJ2-1, with D hard to call. The CDR3 totals 9 residues. Germline loops: CDR1 MNHEY, CDR2 SMNVEV (reference sequence). V shed 10 bases and J shed 8 bases, with 6 bases lying between them.

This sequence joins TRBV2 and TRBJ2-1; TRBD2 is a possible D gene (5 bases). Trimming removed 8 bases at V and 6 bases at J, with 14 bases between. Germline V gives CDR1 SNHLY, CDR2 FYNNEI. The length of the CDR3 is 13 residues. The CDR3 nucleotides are TGTGCCAGCGAGGAACGAGAGGGCAATGAGCAGTTCTTC. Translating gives CASEEREGNEQFF.

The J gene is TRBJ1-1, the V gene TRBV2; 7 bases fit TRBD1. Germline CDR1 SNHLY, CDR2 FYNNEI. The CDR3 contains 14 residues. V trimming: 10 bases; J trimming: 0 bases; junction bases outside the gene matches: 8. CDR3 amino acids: CATKGDSLNTEAFF. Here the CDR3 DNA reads TGTGCCACCAAAGGGGACAGCTTGAACACTGAAGCTTTCTTT.

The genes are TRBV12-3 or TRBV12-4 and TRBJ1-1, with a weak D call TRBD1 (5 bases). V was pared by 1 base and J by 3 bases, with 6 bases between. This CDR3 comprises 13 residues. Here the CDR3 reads CASSLVRDTEAFF. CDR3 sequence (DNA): TGTGCCAGCAGTTTAGTCAGGGACACTGAAGCTTTCTTT.

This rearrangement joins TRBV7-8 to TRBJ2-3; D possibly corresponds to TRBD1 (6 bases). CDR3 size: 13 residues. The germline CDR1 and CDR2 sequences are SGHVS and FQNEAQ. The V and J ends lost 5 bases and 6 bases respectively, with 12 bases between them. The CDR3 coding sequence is TGTGCCAGCAGCGGGGGCTTTCGGGATACGCAGTATTTT. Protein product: CASSGGFRDTQYF.

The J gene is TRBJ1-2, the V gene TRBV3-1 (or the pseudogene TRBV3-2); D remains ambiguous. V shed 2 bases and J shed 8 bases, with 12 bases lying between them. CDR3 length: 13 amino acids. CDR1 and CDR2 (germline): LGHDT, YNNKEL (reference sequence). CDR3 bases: TGTGCCAGCAGCCAACAGCGGGCAGGAGGCTACACCTTC. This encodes CASSQQRAGGYTF.

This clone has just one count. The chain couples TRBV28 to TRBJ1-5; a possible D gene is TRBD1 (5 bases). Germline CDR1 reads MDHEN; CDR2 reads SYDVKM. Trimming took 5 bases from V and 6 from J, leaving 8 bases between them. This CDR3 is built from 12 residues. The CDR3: CASSPDSQPQHF. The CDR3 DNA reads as TGTGCCAGCAGTCCCGACAGTCAGCCCCAGCATTTT.

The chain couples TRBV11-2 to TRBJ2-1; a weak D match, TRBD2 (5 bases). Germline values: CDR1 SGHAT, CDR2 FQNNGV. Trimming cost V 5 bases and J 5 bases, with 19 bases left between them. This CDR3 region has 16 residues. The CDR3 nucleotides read TGTGCCAGCAGCCTCTCGCCGGGGATTTTTGACAATGAGCAGTTCTTC. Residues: CASSLSPGIFDNEQFF. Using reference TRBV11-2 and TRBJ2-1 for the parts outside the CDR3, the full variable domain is EAGVAQSPRYKIIEKRQSVAFWCNPISGHATLYWYQQILGQGPKLLIQFQNNGVVDDSQLPKDRFSAERLKGVDSTLKIQPAKLEDSAVYLCASSLSPGIFDNEQFFGPGTRLTVL.

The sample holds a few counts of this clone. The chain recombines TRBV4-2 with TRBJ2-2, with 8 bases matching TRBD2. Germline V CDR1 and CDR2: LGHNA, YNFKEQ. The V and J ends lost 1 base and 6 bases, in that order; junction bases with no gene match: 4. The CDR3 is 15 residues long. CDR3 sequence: CASSQGAGEAGELFF. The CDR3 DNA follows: TGTGCCAGCAGCCAAGGAGCGGGGGAAGCCGGGGAGCTGTTTTTT.

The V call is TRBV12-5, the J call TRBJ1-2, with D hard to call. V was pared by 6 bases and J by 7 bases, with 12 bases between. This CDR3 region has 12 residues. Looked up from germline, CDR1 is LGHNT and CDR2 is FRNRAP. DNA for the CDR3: TGTGCTAGTGGGCCCTCCCCCTCTGGCTACACCTTC. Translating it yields CASGPSPSGYTF.

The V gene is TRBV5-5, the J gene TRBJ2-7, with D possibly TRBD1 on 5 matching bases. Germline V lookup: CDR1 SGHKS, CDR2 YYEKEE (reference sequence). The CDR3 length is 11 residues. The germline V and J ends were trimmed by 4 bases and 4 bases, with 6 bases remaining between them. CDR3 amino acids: CASSDSYEQYF. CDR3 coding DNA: TGTGCCAGCAGCGACAGTTACGAGCAGTACTTC.

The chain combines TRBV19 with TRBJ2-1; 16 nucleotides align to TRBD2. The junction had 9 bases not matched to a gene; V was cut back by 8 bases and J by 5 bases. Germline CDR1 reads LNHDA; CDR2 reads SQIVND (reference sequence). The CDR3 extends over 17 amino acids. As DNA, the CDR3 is TGTGCCAGTCGAGACCCGGGACTAGCGGGAGGGGACAATGAGCAGTTCTTC. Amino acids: CASRDPGLAGGDNEQFF.

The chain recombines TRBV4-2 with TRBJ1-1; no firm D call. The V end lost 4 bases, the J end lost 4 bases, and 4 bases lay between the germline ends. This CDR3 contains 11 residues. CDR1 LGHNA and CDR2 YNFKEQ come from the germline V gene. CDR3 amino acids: CASSLGTEAFF. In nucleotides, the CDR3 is TGTGCCAGCAGCCTCGGCACTGAAGCTTTCTTT.

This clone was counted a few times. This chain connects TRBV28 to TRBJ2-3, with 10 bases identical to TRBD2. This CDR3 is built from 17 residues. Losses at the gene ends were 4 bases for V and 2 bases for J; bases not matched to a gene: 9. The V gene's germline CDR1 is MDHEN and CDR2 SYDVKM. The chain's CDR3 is CASSSNLGLADTDTQYF. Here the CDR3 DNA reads TGTGCCAGCAGTTCCAACCTAGGACTAGCGGACACAGATACGCAGTATTTT.

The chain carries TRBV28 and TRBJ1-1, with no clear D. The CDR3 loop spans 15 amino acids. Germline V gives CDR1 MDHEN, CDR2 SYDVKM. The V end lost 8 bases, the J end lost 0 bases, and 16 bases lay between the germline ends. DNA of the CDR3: TGTGCCAGCCAGGTCGATGTTACGATGAACACTGAAGCTTTCTTT. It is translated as CASQVDVTMNTEAFF.

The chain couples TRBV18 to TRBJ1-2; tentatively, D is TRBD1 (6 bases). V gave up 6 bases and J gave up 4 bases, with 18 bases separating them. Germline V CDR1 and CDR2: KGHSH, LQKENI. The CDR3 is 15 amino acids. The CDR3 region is CASSAQEGVLYGYTF. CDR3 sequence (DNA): TGTGCCAGCTCCGCCCAGGAGGGGGTCCTCTATGGCTACACCTTC.

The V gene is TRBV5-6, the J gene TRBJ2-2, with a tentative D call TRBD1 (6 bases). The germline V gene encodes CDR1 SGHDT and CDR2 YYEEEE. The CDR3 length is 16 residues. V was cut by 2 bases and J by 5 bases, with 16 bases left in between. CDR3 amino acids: CASSFGANRVTGELFF. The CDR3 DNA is TGTGCCAGCAGCTTTGGTGCCAACAGGGTAACCGGGGAGCTGTTTTTT.

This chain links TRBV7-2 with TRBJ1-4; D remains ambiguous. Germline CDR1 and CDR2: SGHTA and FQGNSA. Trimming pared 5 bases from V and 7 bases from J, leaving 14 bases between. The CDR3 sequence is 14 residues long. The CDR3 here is CASSIFTRGEKLFF. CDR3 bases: TGTGCCAGCAGCATTTTCACCCGGGGTGAAAAACTGTTTTTT.

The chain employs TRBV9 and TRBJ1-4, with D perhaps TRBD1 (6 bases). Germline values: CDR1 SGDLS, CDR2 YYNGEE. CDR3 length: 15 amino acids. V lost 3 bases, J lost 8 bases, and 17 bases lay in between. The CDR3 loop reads CASSATGFVGEKLFF. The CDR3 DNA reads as TGTGCCAGCAGCGCCACAGGGTTCGTTGGGGAAAAACTGTTTTTT. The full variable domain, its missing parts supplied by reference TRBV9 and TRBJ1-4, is DSGVTQTPKHLITATGQRVTLRCSPRSGDLSVYWYQQSLDQGLQFLIQYYNGEERAKGNILERFSAQQFPDLHSELNLSSLELGDSALYFCASSATGFVGEKLFFGSGTQLSVL.

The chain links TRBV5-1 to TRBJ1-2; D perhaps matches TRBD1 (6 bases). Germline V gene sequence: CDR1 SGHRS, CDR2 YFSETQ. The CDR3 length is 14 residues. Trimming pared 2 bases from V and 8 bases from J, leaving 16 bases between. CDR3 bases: TGCGCCAGCAGCTTAGGGGGGCAGACGCTAGGCTACACCTTC. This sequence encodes CASSLGGQTLGYTF.

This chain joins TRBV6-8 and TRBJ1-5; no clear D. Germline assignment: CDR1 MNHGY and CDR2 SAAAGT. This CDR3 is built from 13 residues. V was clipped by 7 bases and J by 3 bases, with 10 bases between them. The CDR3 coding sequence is TGTGCCAGCAATCGGCCGATCAATCAGCCCCAGCATTTT. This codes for CASNRPINQPQHF.